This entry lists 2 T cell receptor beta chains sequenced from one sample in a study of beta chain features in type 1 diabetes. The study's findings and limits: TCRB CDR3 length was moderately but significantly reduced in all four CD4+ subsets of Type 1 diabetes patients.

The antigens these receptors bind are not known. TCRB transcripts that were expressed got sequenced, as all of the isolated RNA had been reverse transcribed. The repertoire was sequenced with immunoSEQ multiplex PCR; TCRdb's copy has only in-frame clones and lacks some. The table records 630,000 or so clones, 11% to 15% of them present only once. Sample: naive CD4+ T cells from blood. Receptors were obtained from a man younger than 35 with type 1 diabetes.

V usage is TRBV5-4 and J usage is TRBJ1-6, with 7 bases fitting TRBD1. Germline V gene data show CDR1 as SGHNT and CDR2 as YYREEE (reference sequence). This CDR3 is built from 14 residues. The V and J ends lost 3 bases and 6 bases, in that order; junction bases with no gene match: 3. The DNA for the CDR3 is TGTGCCAGCAGCTGGACAGGCGGTAATTCACCCCTCCACTTT. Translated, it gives CASSWTGGNSPLHF. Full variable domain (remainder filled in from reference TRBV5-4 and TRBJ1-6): ETGVTQSPTHLIKTRGQQVTLRCSSQSGHNTVSWYQQALGQGPQFIFQYYREEENGRGNFPPRFSGLQFPNYSSELNVNALELDDSALYLCASSWTGGNSPLHFGNGTRLTVT.

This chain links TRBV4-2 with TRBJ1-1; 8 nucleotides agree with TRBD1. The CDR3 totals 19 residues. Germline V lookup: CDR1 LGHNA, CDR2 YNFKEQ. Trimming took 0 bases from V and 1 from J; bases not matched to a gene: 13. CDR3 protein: CASSQEIQGGGTGNTEAFF. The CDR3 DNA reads TGTGCCAGCAGCCAAGAGATCCAAGGCGGGGGGACAGGGAACACTGAAGCTTTCTTT.